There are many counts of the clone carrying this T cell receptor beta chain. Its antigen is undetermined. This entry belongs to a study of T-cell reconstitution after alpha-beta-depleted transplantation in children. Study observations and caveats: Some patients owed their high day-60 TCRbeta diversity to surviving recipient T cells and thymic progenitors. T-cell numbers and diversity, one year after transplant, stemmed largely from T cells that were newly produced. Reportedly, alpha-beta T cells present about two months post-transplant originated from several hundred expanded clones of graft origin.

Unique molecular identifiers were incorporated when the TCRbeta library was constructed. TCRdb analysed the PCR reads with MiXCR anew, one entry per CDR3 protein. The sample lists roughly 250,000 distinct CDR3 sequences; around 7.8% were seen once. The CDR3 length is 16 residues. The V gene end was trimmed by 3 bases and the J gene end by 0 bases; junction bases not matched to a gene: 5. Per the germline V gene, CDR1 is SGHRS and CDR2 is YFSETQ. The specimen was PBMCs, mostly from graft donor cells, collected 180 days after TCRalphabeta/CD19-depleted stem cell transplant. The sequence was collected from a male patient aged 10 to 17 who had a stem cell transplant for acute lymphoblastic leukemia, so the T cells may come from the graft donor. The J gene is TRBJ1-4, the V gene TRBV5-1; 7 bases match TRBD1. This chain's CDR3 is CASSWGTVATNEKLFF. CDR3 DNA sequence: TGCGCCAGCAGCTGGGGGACAGTTGCAACTAATGAAAAACTGTTTTTT.